A single sample is the source of the 18 T cell receptor beta chains below, sequenced in a study of T cell repertoires in cytomegalovirus infection. TCRdb fed the reads into MiXCR, producing one record per CDR3 protein. The table shows over 200,000 distinct CDR3 sequences, with roughly 13% occurring only once. Specimen: PBMCs. The receptor source for this set is a human donor in good health (CMV status not recorded). Some clones in this sample may be carry-over from other donors' samples.

Many counts were recorded for this clonotype. The chain carries TRBV7-8 and TRBJ1-2; a possible D gene is TRBD1 (5 bases). V was trimmed by 4 bases and J by 6 bases, leaving 15 bases between them. This CDR3 spans 14 amino acids. Germline V gene data show CDR1 as SGHVS and CDR2 as FQNEAQ. CDR3 in DNA: TGTGCCAGCAGCTCGGGACCGCGTTTGAATGGCTACACCTTC. This codes for CASSSGPRLNGYTF.

This clonotype has a handful of counts. This chain links TRBV4-2 with TRBJ1-6, with a weak D call TRBD1 (5 bases). CDR3 length: 14 amino acids. V was trimmed by 0 bases and J by 7 bases, leaving 7 bases between them. CDR1 is LGHNA and CDR2 is YNFKEQ in the germline V gene. The DNA for the CDR3 is TGTGCCAGCAGCCAAGAGGGGGGGAATTCACCCCTCCACTTT. This gives the protein CASSQEGGNSPLHF.

This clonotype was found a few times. The chain couples TRBV2 to TRBJ1-2; 7 nucleotides match TRBD1. The CDR3 runs to 14 residues. The V gene end was trimmed by 6 bases and the J gene end by 6 bases; junction bases not matched to a gene: 10. Germline V CDR1 and CDR2: SNHLY, FYNNEI. CDR3 region: CASRYRQGMNGYTF. The CDR3 coding sequence is TGTGCCAGCAGATATAGACAGGGAATGAATGGCTACACCTTC.

The V and J genes are TRBV3-1 and TRBJ1-2; the D is unclear. V dropped 2 bases and J dropped 8 bases, with 15 bases sitting between them. Looked up from germline, CDR1 is LGHDT and CDR2 is YNNKEL (reference sequence). The length of the CDR3 is 14 residues. The CDR3 DNA reads TGTGCCAGCAGCCAAACCTCGAAGTCCAGCGGCTACACCTTC. This sequence encodes CASSQTSKSSGYTF.

The chain combines TRBV20-1 with TRBJ2-7, with 9 bases lining up with TRBD1. The germline gives CDR1 DFQATT, CDR2 SNEGSKA (reference sequence). The CDR3 spans 12 residues. With V trimmed by 6 bases and J by 4 bases, 4 bases remained unmatched. The CDR3 sequence is CSAQTGGYEQYF. The CDR3 DNA reads TGCAGTGCCCAGACAGGGGGATACGAGCAGTACTTC.

The table lists this clonotype with many counts. The gene calls are TRBV11-3 and TRBJ2-1, with D tentatively TRBD2 (5 bases). V was cut by 3 bases and J by 7 bases, with 16 bases left in between. This CDR3 is 15 amino acids long. In germline, CDR1 is SGHNT, CDR2 YENEEA. The CDR3 nucleotides read TGTGCCAGCAGCTTGAGGGCTAGTAATAAAAATGAGCAGTTCTTC. As protein: CASSLRASNKNEQFF.

This clonotype has a handful of counts. This chain joins TRBV20-1 and TRBJ2-7; 14 bases map to TRBD2. Germline V gene sequence: CDR1 DFQATT, CDR2 SNEGSKA (reference sequence). CDR3 length: 14 amino acids. Losses at the gene ends were 6 bases for V and 3 bases for J; bases not matched to a gene: 4. CDR3 sequence: CSARTSGRNYEQYF. The CDR3 DNA reads as TGCAGTGCCAGGACTAGCGGGAGGAACTACGAGCAGTACTTC.

This clonotype was counted at least ten times. The chain has TRBV7-2 and TRBJ2-3, with unresolved D. Germline lookup yields CDR1 SGHTA and CDR2 FQGNSA. This CDR3 comprises 14 residues. V lost 1 base and J 0 bases, leaving 5 bases between the germline ends. The DNA for the CDR3 is TGTGCCAGCAGCTTAGACTACAGCACAGATACGCAGTATTTT. This gives the protein CASSLDYSTDTQYF.

In its sample, this clonotype was seen many times. The CDR3 here is CASSLGFQGPQHF. CDR3 nucleotides: TGTGCCAGCAGCTTAGGATTTCAAGGGCCCCAGCATTTT. V and J are TRBV7-9 and TRBJ1-5; D is unclear. V lost 1 base and J lost 9, with 10 bases in between. The length of the CDR3 is 13 residues. Germline assignment: CDR1 SEHNR and CDR2 FQNEAQ (reference sequence). The full variable domain, in which reference TRBV7-9 and TRBJ1-5 provide the parts outside the CDR3, is DTGVSQNPRHKITKRGQNVTFRCDPISEHNRLYWYRQTLGQGPEFLTYFQNEAQLEKSRLLSDRFSAERPKGSFSTLEIQRTEQGDSAMYLCASSLGFQGPQHFGDGTRLSIL.

V and J are TRBV10-2 and TRBJ1-1; D gene ambiguous. The CDR3 sequence is 16 residues long. V was cut by 8 bases and J by 2 bases, with 21 bases left in between. The V gene's germline CDR1 is WSHSY and CDR2 SAAADI. In DNA, the CDR3 is TGCGCCAGCCGAGGAACGACGGACTCACTCAACACTGAAGCTTTCTTT. It codes for CASRGTTDSLNTEAFF.

This clonotype was recorded many times. The chain combines TRBV7-2 with TRBJ2-7; possibly TRBD1 for D (5 bases). With 1 base removed from V and 3 bases from J, the gap between germline ends came to 13 bases. The CDR3 loop spans 15 amino acids. Germline V gene lookup returns CDR1 SGHTA and CDR2 FQGNSA. The CDR3 sequence: CASSLGQLRNYEQYF. The CDR3 region has the DNA TGTGCCAGCAGCTTAGGACAGTTAAGAAACTACGAGCAGTACTTC.

This clonotype was recorded a few times. The genes are TRBV7-9 and TRBJ2-3, with 8 bases lining up with TRBD1. V lost 1 base to trimming and J lost 2 bases; unmatched junction nucleotides: 14. Germline V gene sequence: CDR1 SEHNR, CDR2 FQNEAQ (reference sequence). This CDR3 spans 19 amino acids. CDR3 protein: CASSLVWDRYFANTDTQYF. In DNA, the CDR3 is TGTGCCAGCAGCTTAGTGTGGGACAGGTACTTCGCAAACACAGATACGCAGTATTTT.

This clonotype occurred many times. The J gene is TRBJ1-1, the V gene TRBV7-9; D is undetermined. The germline CDR1 and CDR2 sequences are SEHNR and FQNEAQ (reference sequence). The CDR3 is made up of 13 amino acids. V gave up 4 bases and J gave up 0 bases, with 6 bases separating them. The CDR3 region has the DNA TGTGCCAGCAGCTCAGATATGAACACTGAAGCTTTCTTT. Translated, it gives CASSSDMNTEAFF.

This clonotype was counted many times. V usage is TRBV12-3 or TRBV12-4 and J usage is TRBJ1-2, with 7 bases matching TRBD1. V shed 3 bases and J 2 bases; nucleotides not matched to a gene: 6. The CDR3 has 15 residues. The CDR3 protein is CASSFGVRGNYGYTF. The CDR3 DNA reads as TGTGCCAGCAGTTTTGGAGTCAGGGGGAACTATGGCTACACCTTC.

This clonotype was counted many times. The V gene is TRBV20-1, the J gene TRBJ1-1; a weak D match, TRBD1 (5 bases). The germline CDR1 and CDR2 sequences are DFQATT and SNEGSKA (reference sequence). V lost 4 bases to trimming and J lost 1 base, with 10 bases between them. The CDR3 loop spans 13 amino acids. CDR3 nucleotide sequence: TGCAGTGCTAAAGGACACAAGAACACTGAAGCTTTCTTT. Its protein product is CSAKGHKNTEAFF.

This clonotype occurred a few times. This chain joins TRBV11-2 and TRBJ1-2; no reliable D call. CDR3 length equals 13 residues. Germline CDR1 SGHAT, CDR2 FQNNGV. The V end was cut by 6 bases, the J end by 2 bases, with 10 bases between. CDR3 nucleotide sequence: TGTGCCAGCAGACAAGTGGGGAACTATGGCTACACCTTC. It is translated as CASRQVGNYGYTF. Full variable domain (missing parts from reference TRBV11-2 and TRBJ1-2): EAGVAQSPRYKIIEKRQSVAFWCNPISGHATLYWYQQILGQGPKLLIQFQNNGVVDDSQLPKDRFSAERLKGVDSTLKIQPAKLEDSAVYLCASRQVGNYGYTFGSGTRLTVV.

This sequence joins TRBV2 and TRBJ2-5; TRBD2 agrees at 14 bases. The germline gives CDR1 SNHLY, CDR2 FYNNEI. The CDR3 sequence is 13 residues long. After removal of 2 bases from V and 14 bases from J, the junction contained 4 bases not matched to a gene. The CDR3 loop is CASSERLAGGGYF. As DNA, the CDR3 is TGTGCCAGCAGTGAACGACTAGCGGGAGGGGGATACTTC.

This clonotype was counted ten times or more. The chain is built from TRBV6-6 and TRBJ1-4, with TRBD1 as a possible D gene (6 bases). The V gene's germline CDR1 is MNHNY and CDR2 SVGAGI (reference sequence). The CDR3 totals 15 residues. V was shortened by 0 bases and J by 5 bases, with 10 bases between the two germline ends. The CDR3 reads CASSYSRGGNEKLFF. The CDR3 DNA reads as TGTGCCAGCAGTTACTCGAGAGGGGGAAATGAAAAACTGTTTTTT.